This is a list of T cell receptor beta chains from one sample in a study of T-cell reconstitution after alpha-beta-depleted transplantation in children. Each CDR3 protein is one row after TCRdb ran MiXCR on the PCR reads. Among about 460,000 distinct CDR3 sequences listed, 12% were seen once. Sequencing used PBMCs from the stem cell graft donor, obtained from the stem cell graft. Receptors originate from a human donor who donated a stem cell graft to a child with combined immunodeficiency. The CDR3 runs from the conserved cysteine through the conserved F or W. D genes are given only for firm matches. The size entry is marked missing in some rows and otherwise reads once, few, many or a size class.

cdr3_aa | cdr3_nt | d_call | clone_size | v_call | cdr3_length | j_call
CASNHAGSQETQYF | TGTGCCAGCAACCATGCAGGGAGTCAAGAGACCCAGTACTTC | - | many | TRBV12-3/TRBV12-4 | 14 | TRBJ2-5
CASRTSLGTDTQYF | TGCGCCAGCAGGACATCTCTGGGCACAGATACGCAGTATTTT | - | few | TRBV5-1 | 14 | TRBJ2-3
CASSTRSGAQETQYF | TGTGCCAGCAGCACCCGATCAGGGGCCCAAGAGACCCAGTACTTC | - | - | TRBV9 | 15 | TRBJ2-5
CASSYGGQAHTGELFF | TGTGCCAGCAGTTACGGGGGACAGGCCCACACCGGGGAGCTGTTTTTT | TRBD1 | many | TRBV6-2/TRBV6-3 | 16 | TRBJ2-2
CASSYGPGGGYEQYF | TGTGCCAGCAGCTATGGCCCAGGGGGGGGCTACGAGCAGTACTTC | - | few | TRBV7-8 | 15 | TRBJ2-7
CSVVGGNEQFF | TGCAGCGTGGTTGGGGGGAATGAGCAGTTCTTC | - | medium-sized | TRBV29-1 | 11 | TRBJ2-1
CASSFTSYEQYF | TGTGCCAGCAGTTTTACTAGTTACGAGCAGTACTTC | - | many | TRBV6-6 | 12 | TRBJ2-7
CATSDLDIQYF | TGTGCCACCAGTGATTTAGACATTCAGTACTTC | - | few | TRBV24-1 | 11 | TRBJ2-4
CSAREDRDKHSYEQYF | TGCAGTGCTAGAGAGGACCGGGACAAGCACTCTTACGAGCAGTACTTC | - | few | TRBV20-1 | 16 | TRBJ2-7
CASSYSVGYIQNEQFF | TGTGCCAGCAGTTACTCGGTGGGGTATATACAGAATGAGCAGTTCTTC | - | - | TRBV6-5 | 16 | TRBJ2-1
CASSFLRELFF | TGTGCCAGCAGTTTTTTAAGGGAGCTGTTTTTT | - | many | TRBV12-3/TRBV12-4 | 11 | TRBJ2-2
CASSVTGLTGANVLTF | TGTGCCAGCAGCGTGACAGGGTTGACTGGGGCCAACGTCCTGACTTTC | TRBD1 | - | TRBV9 | 16 | TRBJ2-6
CSVEVRDRETRSTDTQYF | TGCAGCGTTGAAGTTAGGGACAGGGAGACGCGAAGCACAGATACGCAGTATTTT | TRBD1 | - | TRBV29-1 | 18 | TRBJ2-3
CATSYLTGTSDHKRIQETQYF | TGTGCCACCAGTTATTTAACCGGGACTTCCGACCACAAGAGAATTCAAGAGACCCAGTACTTC | - | - | TRBV24-1 | 21 | TRBJ2-5
CSASGGYGYTF | TGCAGTGCTAGTGGGGGTTATGGCTACACCTTC | - | - | TRBV20-1 | 11 | TRBJ1-2
CSVVGGRIETQYF | TGCAGCGTTGTTGGCGGGAGGATAGAGACCCAGTACTTC | TRBD2 | - | TRBV29-1 | 13 | TRBJ2-5
CASSSTGTRGAQYF | TGTGCCAGCAGTTCTACCGGGACTAGGGGTGCCCAGTACTTC | TRBD2 | few | TRBV12-3/TRBV12-4 | 14 | TRBJ2-5
CASSLSGGPLHF | TGTGCCAGCAGCTTATCTGGGGGGCCCCTCCACTTT | - | few | TRBV13 | 12 | TRBJ1-6
CASSPDRFHEQYF | TGTGCCAGCAGCCCGGACAGGTTCCACGAGCAGTACTTC | TRBD1 | - | TRBV7-8 | 13 | TRBJ2-7
CASSFGVGSEQYF | TGTGCCAGCAGTTTTGGGGTGGGGAGCGAGCAGTACTTC | - | - | TRBV12-3/TRBV12-4 | 13 | TRBJ2-7
CASSPGVEVTQYF | TGTGCCAGCAGCCCTGGGGTCGAGGTGACCCAGTACTTC | - | few | TRBV7-3 | 13 | TRBJ2-5
CASSLKVAGGNEQFF | TGTGCCAGCAGTTTGAAAGTAGCGGGAGGCAATGAGCAGTTCTTC | TRBD2 | - | TRBV27 | 15 | TRBJ2-1
CAWSVQWSGGTYNEQFF | TGTGCCTGGAGTGTACAATGGTCGGGAGGGACCTACAATGAGCAGTTCTTC | TRBD2 | few | TRBV30 | 17 | TRBJ2-1
CASSPGEARNEQYF | TGCGCCAGCAGCCCGGGAGAGGCCAGAAACGAGCAGTACTTC | - | - | TRBV5-1 | 14 | TRBJ2-7
CASSVGLAQETQYF | TGTGCCAGCAGTGTCGGACTAGCGCAAGAGACCCAGTACTTC | TRBD2 | - | TRBV9 | 14 | TRBJ2-5
CASSFEQSSYNEQFF | TGTGCCAGCAGCTTCGAACAGAGCTCCTACAATGAGCAGTTCTTC | - | many | TRBV11-2 | 15 | TRBJ2-1
CASSRREFTDTQYF | TGTGCCAGCAGCAGGCGGGAGTTCACGGATACGCAGTATTTT | TRBD2 | many | TRBV7-6 | 14 | TRBJ2-3
CASSHGGITDTGELFF | TGTGCCAGCAGCCATGGAGGGATAACAGACACCGGGGAGCTGTTTTTT | - | - | TRBV4-2 | 16 | TRBJ2-2
CSVEGSARVGSYEQYF | TGCAGCGTTGAAGGGTCCGCGAGGGTTGGGTCCTACGAGCAGTACTTC | - | few | TRBV29-1 | 16 | TRBJ2-7
CASSKTRSSYNEQFF | TGTGCCAGCAGCAAGACCAGGAGCTCCTACAATGAGCAGTTCTTC | - | few | TRBV11-3 | 15 | TRBJ2-1
CASSGGTNTGELFF | TGCGCCAGCTCTGGCGGGACGAACACCGGGGAGCTGTTTTTT | - | - | TRBV4-3 | 14 | TRBJ2-2
CASKTGGLFAGQPQHF | TGCGCCAGTAAGACAGGGGGGTTATTTGCTGGTCAGCCCCAGCATTTT | TRBD1 | - | TRBV5-1 | 16 | TRBJ1-5
CASRRGGRMNTEAFF | TGTGCCAGCAGAAGGGGGGGGCGAATGAACACTGAAGCTTTCTTT | - | few | TRBV12-3/TRBV12-4 | 15 | TRBJ1-1
CASSRRTDSNYGYTF | TGTGCCAGCAGCCGAAGGACAGATTCTAACTATGGCTACACCTTC | - | - | TRBV9 | 15 | TRBJ1-2
CSARDEIAGSHEQYF | TGCAGTGCTAGAGATGAGATAGCGGGAAGCCACGAGCAGTACTTC | TRBD2 | few | TRBV20-1 | 15 | TRBJ2-7
CASSYWPAGGPHTQYF | TGTGCCAGCAGTTACTGGCCGGCGGGAGGGCCCCATACGCAGTATTTT | TRBD2 | - | TRBV6-5 | 16 | TRBJ2-3
CASSYSGGETQYF | TGTGCCAGCAGCTATAGCGGTGGGGAGACCCAGTACTTC | - | - | TRBV7-3 | 13 | TRBJ2-5
CAISGQASNQPQHF | TGTGCCATCAGTGGCCAGGCGAGCAATCAGCCCCAGCATTTT | - | - | TRBV10-3 | 14 | TRBJ1-5
CSARDRSGAYYEQYF | TGCAGTGCTAGAGATCGTAGCGGGGCTTACTACGAGCAGTACTTC | TRBD2 | - | TRBV20-1 | 15 | TRBJ2-7
CASSKTLAGVVENEQFF | TGTGCCAGCAGCAAAACCTTAGCGGGAGTAGTCGAGAATGAGCAGTTCTTC | TRBD2 | - | TRBV9 | 17 | TRBJ2-1
CASSFSPRGRDIQYF | TGTGCCAGCAGTTTTTCCCCCAGGGGTAGAGACATTCAGTACTTC | - | many | TRBV12-3/TRBV12-4 | 15 | TRBJ2-4
CSARSGPDHGYTF | TGCAGTGCTAGATCCGGACCGGACCATGGCTACACCTTC | - | - | TRBV20-1 | 13 | TRBJ1-2
CASRLSVPPGELFF | TGTGCCAGCAGACTCTCCGTCCCCCCCGGGGAGCTGTTTTTT | - | many | TRBV28 | 14 | TRBJ2-2
CATSDPGIREQFF | TGTGCCACCAGCGACCCCGGGATTCGTGAGCAGTTCTTC | - | - | TRBV24-1 | 13 | TRBJ2-1